Listed below are T cell receptor beta chains from one sample, sequenced in a study of T cell responses to AZD1222 COVID-19 vaccine. Profiling relied on immunoSEQ multiplex PCR, and the TCRdb table lists in-frame clones only, not all of them. The sample holds tens of thousands of clones, around three quarters seen once. This material consisted of peripheral blood, taken on day 0 of AZD1222 vaccination. Source of these receptors: an adult in good health. CDR3s include the opening cysteine and the closing phenylalanine or tryptophan. Fields, in order: D gene, J gene, V gene, clone size, CDR3 length, CDR3 protein, CDR3 DNA. D genes are given only for firm matches. Size values are once, few and many counts, or a class for expanded clones, and some rows have none.

TRBD1	TRBJ1-2	TRBV12-3/TRBV12-4	-	13	CASSLDRKGGYTF	TGTGCCAGCAGTTTGGACAGGAAAGGGGGCTACACCTTC
TRBD2	TRBJ2-3	TRBV5-1	few	16	CASSPVPGLATDTQYF	TGCGCCAGCAGCCCGGTCCCGGGACTAGCAACAGATACGCAGTATTTT
-	TRBJ1-4	TRBV7-8	few	15	CASSRDSWANEKLFF	TGTGCCAGCAGCCGCGACTCGTGGGCTAATGAAAAACTGTTTTTT
-	TRBJ1-1	TRBV28	-	14	CASNQGSVNTEAFF	TGTGCCAGCAACCAAGGGAGCGTTAACACTGAAGCTTTCTTT
TRBD2	TRBJ2-3	TRBV18	-	18	CASSPSLRGGGATDTQYF	TGTGCCAGCTCACCTTCCCTCCGGGGGGGCGGGGCCACAGATACGCAGTATTTT
TRBD2	TRBJ2-5	TRBV11-2	once	13	CASSLTSQETQYF	TGTGCCAGCAGCTTGACTAGCCAGGAGACCCAGTACTTC
TRBD1	TRBJ2-7	TRBV11-3	-	17	CASSSQLGQGTDYEQYF	TGTGCCAGCAGCTCTCAACTCGGACAGGGAACTGACTACGAGCAGTACTTC
-	TRBJ2-3	TRBV7-2	-	12	CASTLTTNTQYF	TGTGCCAGCACCCTGACCACGAATACGCAGTATTTT
TRBD2	TRBJ2-1	TRBV19	-	15	CASSPTSGEYNEQFF	TGTGCCAGTAGTCCAACTAGCGGGGAGTACAATGAGCAGTTCTTC
-	TRBJ1-5	TRBV5-1	-	16	CASSLAGWCRNQPQHF	TGCGCCAGCAGCTTGGCCGGTTGGTGTCGCAATCAGCCCCAGCATTTT
TRBD1	TRBJ1-1	TRBV29-1	few	14	CSVQQGMGDTEAFF	TGCAGCGTTCAACAGGGGATGGGGGACACTGAAGCTTTCTTT
-	TRBJ1-1	TRBV30	-	10	CAWADTEAFF	TGTGCCTGGGCTGACACTGAAGCTTTCTTT
TRBD1	TRBJ1-5	TRBV28	few	16	CASSLSGGQGNQPQHF	TGTGCCAGCAGTTTATCGGGGGGACAGGGCAATCAGCCCCAGCATTTT
TRBD1	TRBJ2-5	TRBV15	-	14	CATGRGQGGETQYF	TGTGCCACCGGCCGGGGACAGGGTGGGGAGACCCAGTACTTC
-	TRBJ1-5	TRBV24-1	-	12	CATSRGDQPQHF	TGTGCCACCAGTCGGGGGGATCAGCCCCAGCATTTT
-	TRBJ1-5	TRBV7-6	few	14	CASSLETGNQPQHF	TGTGCCAGCAGCTTAGAAACGGGCAATCAGCCCCAGCATTTT
-	TRBJ1-1	TRBV2	-	15	CASSGQLIMNTEAFF	TGTGCCAGCAGCGGACAGCTAATCATGAACACTGAAGCTTTCTTT
-	TRBJ1-4	TRBV7-9	once	14	CASSEPGLNEKLFF	TGTGCCAGCAGCGAACCGGGCCTAAATGAAAAACTGTTTTTT
TRBD1	TRBJ1-5	TRBV2	few	15	CASSVDRGLGQPQHF	TGTGCCAGCAGTGTTGACAGGGGATTAGGACAGCCCCAGCATTTT
-	TRBJ1-1	TRBV28	-	10	CASSLEEAFF	TGTGCCAGCAGTTTGGAAGAAGCTTTCTTT
-	TRBJ2-2	TRBV19	once	13	CASSIRVTGELFF	TGTGCCAGTAGTATAAGGGTGACGGGTGAGCTGTTTTTT
-	TRBJ2-7	TRBV10-2	-	16	CASSERGPRRADEQYF	TGCGCCAGCAGTGAGCGGGGACCCCGACGGGCTGACGAGCAGTACTTC
TRBD1	TRBJ1-1	TRBV20-1	few	11	CSPTGATEAFF	TGCAGTCCCACAGGGGCCACTGAAGCTTTCTTT
-	TRBJ2-3	TRBV30	-	14	CAWSSGTNTDTQYF	TGTGCCTGGAGTTCAGGGACCAACACAGATACGCAGTATTTT
-	TRBJ1-5	TRBV6-4	-	18	CASIRRTVLPEDNQPQHF	TGTGCCAGCATTCGCCGGACAGTCCTCCCGGAGGACAATCAGCCCCAGCATTTT
-	TRBJ2-3	TRBV7-9	-	15	CASSLSPSGTDTQYF	TGTGCCAGCAGCTTATCCCCCTCAGGCACAGATACGCAGTATTTT
TRBD1	TRBJ1-2	TRBV7-8	-	16	CASSLARGRLDYGYTF	TGTGCCAGCAGCTTAGCCAGGGGGCGCCTAGACTATGGCTACACCTTC
TRBD1	TRBJ2-7	TRBV12-5	-	15	CASAQDRGSGSEQYF	TGTGCTAGTGCCCAAGACAGGGGGTCGGGGTCCGAGCAGTACTTC
-	TRBJ1-1	TRBV6-6	-	15	CASTRGRGVNTEAFF	TGTGCCAGCACCCGGGGTAGAGGGGTTAACACTGAAGCTTTCTTT
-	TRBJ2-6	TRBV11-3	once	15	CASSGTPSGANVLTF	TGTGCCAGCTCCGGGACCCCCTCTGGGGCCAACGTCCTGACTTTC
-	TRBJ2-7	TRBV6-5	few	14	CASSSRRGPGEQYF	TGTGCCAGCAGTTCCCGACGGGGGCCGGGCGAGCAGTACTTC
TRBD1	TRBJ1-2	TRBV6-5	-	14	CASRNRDRGTGYTF	TGTGCCAGCAGGAACCGGGACAGGGGGACTGGCTACACCTTC
TRBD2	TRBJ2-5	TRBV5-4	-	20	CASSLAPPGLAGGPQETQYF	TGTGCCAGCAGCTTGGCGCCGCCGGGACTAGCGGGGGGCCCACAAGAGACCCAGTACTTC
TRBD1	TRBJ1-1	TRBV29-1	-	15	CSVEVIGGAGTEAFF	TGCAGCGTTGAAGTGATAGGGGGCGCGGGAACTGAAGCTTTCTTT
TRBD1	TRBJ2-7	TRBV7-2	-	16	CASSPLPGQGSYEQYF	TGTGCCAGCAGCCCTTTACCGGGACAGGGATCCTACGAGCAGTACTTC
TRBD1	TRBJ1-2	TRBV18	few	13	CASSGTANYGYTF	TGTGCCAGCTCAGGGACAGCTAACTATGGCTACACCTTC
-	TRBJ1-4	TRBV7-2	-	14	CASSLRQDNEKLFF	TGTGCCAGCAGCTTACGGCAGGATAATGAAAAACTGTTTTTT
-	TRBJ2-3	TRBV6-5	-	16	CASSSTPNIRTDTQYF	TGTGCCAGCAGTTCGACCCCCAACATACGCACAGATACGCAGTATTTT
-	TRBJ1-2	TRBV18	-	13	CASSPGVGYGYTF	TGTGCCAGCTCACCAGGGGTAGGCTATGGCTACACCTTC
TRBD1	TRBJ1-2	TRBV7-8	-	13	CASSPDRVTGYTF	TGTGCCAGCAGCCCCGACAGGGTGACTGGCTACACCTTC